This T cell receptor (beta chain) comes out of a study of blood T cell repertoires in COVID-19. Measured with immunoSEQ multiplex PCR; TCRdb has only the in-frame clones, and not every one. The sample records over 45,000 clones, 75% to 90% being singletons. There are 14 residues in the CDR3. CDR1 SGHRS and CDR2 YFSETQ come from the germline V gene. V lost 5 bases and J lost 5, with 13 bases in between. The sequencing sample was made of peripheral blood. The chain is built from TRBV5-1 and TRBJ2-2; D is possibly TRBD1 (6 bases). This TCR came from a man between 65 and 85 years old with acute or convalescent COVID-19. The CDR3 nucleotides read TGCGCCAGCAGTTTATTACAGGGAACCGGGGAGCTGTTTTTT. Translating it yields CASSLLQGTGELFF.